The TCR beta chain under discussion was sequenced for a study of regulatory T cells in long-lasting Graves disease. Overall study findings and caveats: TRBV28, TRBJ1-2 and TRBJ2-5 were segments that persistent disease favored.

Note on this clonotype: Its antigen is still unknown.

Libraries of TCR beta came from iRepertoire HTBI primers plus Arm-PCR of CDR3 regions. TCRdb used MiXCR to reprocess the multiplex PCR reads, holding one entry per CDR3 protein. The data contain approximately 470,000 distinct CDR3 sequences, 15% to 20% of them singletons. Described time point: newly diagnosed GD, antithyroid drugs for less than 3 months. PBMC RNA was the source of the TCR library. Those enrolled as patients came out of an endocrinology department in Xi'an, China. The germline gives CDR1 MDHEN, CDR2 SYDVKM. The CDR3 has 13 amino acids. V shed 5 bases and J shed 5 bases, with 9 bases lying between them. These same data were also listed under a study on T cells in Graves' hyperthyroidism and ophthalmopathy. That source adds: Each diagnosis drew on symptoms, thyroxine, TRAb, thyroid ultrasound and orbital computed tomography findings. TCR CDR3 underwent first-round RT-PCR with the HTBI primer set.

This TCR came from a man in his forties with Graves disease. The rearrangement joins TRBV28 to TRBJ2-2; a weak D match, TRBD1 (5 bases). The input for sequencing was peripheral blood mononuclear cells (PBMCs), taken at new diagnosis, from a patient treated with antithyroid drugs. The CDR3 loop reads CASSTTGTGELFF. CDR3 sequence (DNA): TGTGCCAGCAGTACAACAGGTACCGGGGAGCTGTTTTTT.